Listed below are T cell receptor beta chains from one sample, sequenced in a study of early T cells in non-severe SARS-CoV-2 infection. A single record per CDR3 protein comes from TCRdb applying MiXCR to the 5' RACE reads. The table lists around 62,000 distinct CDR3 sequences, over 4.5% of them singletons. The sample consisted of whole blood. These receptors came from an adult who was a healthcare worker with PCR-confirmed SARS-CoV-2 infection or an uninfected control (not recorded which). The CDR3 runs from the conserved cysteine through the conserved F or W. The D gene is left open where the match is weak. Not all rows give a size; the values are once, few, many and, for expanded clones, a class.

j_call clone_size d_call v_call cdr3_aa cdr3_nt
TRBJ2-7 many TRBD2 TRBV7-8 CASSPLASPVEQYF TGTGCCAGCAGCCCACTAGCGTCTCCGGTCGAGCAGTACTTC
TRBJ2-1 few . TRBV27 CASSYRRSSYNEQFF TGTGCCAGCAGTTATCGCAGAAGCTCCTACAATGAGCAGTTCTTC
TRBJ2-7 . TRBD1 TRBV25-1 CASSDRAPGTGVHEQYF TGTGCCAGCAGTGATCGCGCCCCAGGGACAGGGGTCCACGAGCAGTACTTC
TRBJ1-2 few . TRBV14 CASSQDSYGYTF TGTGCCAGCAGCCAAGATTCTTATGGCTACACCTTC
TRBJ1-1 many TRBD1 TRBV14 CASSQVTGWNTEAFF TGTGCCAGCAGCCAAGTGACAGGGTGGAACACTGAAGCTTTCTTT
TRBJ2-7 . TRBD2 TRBV30 CAWGTSGIYEQYF TGTGCCTGGGGGACTAGCGGGATCTACGAGCAGTACTTC
TRBJ1-6 many TRBD1 TRBV19 CASSEDRGRSPLHF TGTGCCAGTAGCGAAGACAGGGGCCGGTCACCCCTCCACTTT
TRBJ2-1 once TRBD2 TRBV23-1 CASSIREGYYDEQFF TGCGCCAGCAGTATAAGGGAGGGCTATTACGATGAGCAGTTCTTC
TRBJ2-3 few TRBD2 TRBV12-3/TRBV12-4 CASSRSGTTDTQYF TGTGCCAGCAGTCGTAGCGGGACCACAGATACGCAGTATTTT
TRBJ2-2 few . TRBV20-1 CSARGHGGGELFF TGCAGTGCTAGAGGCCACGGGGGCGGGGAGCTGTTTTTT
TRBJ1-1 . . TRBV6-6 CASSYQGRVSPEAFF TGTGCCAGCAGTTATCAGGGGAGAGTGTCCCCTGAAGCTTTCTTT
TRBJ2-2 many . TRBV7-2 CASSLDGARVGLFF TGTGCCAGCAGCTTAGATGGGGCGCGGGTCGGGCTGTTTTTT